The 3 T cell receptor beta chains below come from one sample, sequenced in a study of shared clonotypes between healthy human individuals. Method: immunoSEQ multiplex PCR; TCRdb's copy keeps in-frame clones and lacks some. The sample yields about 1.5 million clones, nearly 99% seen once. Source material: naive CD4+ T cells sorted from blood. Noted subset: CD45RA+ positively selected. The source of these receptors is a man aged 30-40 years in good health.

The chain combines TRBV4-1 with TRBJ1-1; unclear D gene. Germline V gene data show CDR1 as MGHRA and CDR2 as YSYEKL. V dropped 0 bases and J dropped 11 bases, with 13 bases sitting between them. The CDR3 is made up of 13 amino acids. The CDR3 is CASSQEKRDRAFF. Here the CDR3 DNA reads TGCGCCAGCAGCCAAGAAAAACGAGACCGGGCTTTCTTT.

This chain uses TRBV2 with TRBJ2-7; 8 positions agree with TRBD2. Per the germline V gene, CDR1 is SNHLY and CDR2 is FYNNEI. J gave up 0 bases and V 6 bases, and 7 bases lay outside the gene matches. CDR3 length: 15 residues. CDR3 region: CASRGPSGFSYEQYF. DNA for the CDR3: TGTGCCAGCAGGGGCCCTAGCGGGTTCTCCTACGAGCAGTACTTC.

The DNA for the CDR3 is TGCAGCGTGGGCCGGGACAGGGTTCCCTACGAGCAGTACTTC. Protein product: CSVGRDRVPYEQYF. The V and J genes are TRBV29-1 and TRBJ2-7; 9 positions match TRBD1. CDR1 and CDR2 (germline): SQVTM, ANQGSEA. Trimming at V came to 6 bases and at J to 2 bases, leaving 8 bases not matched to a gene. The CDR3 is made up of 14 amino acids.